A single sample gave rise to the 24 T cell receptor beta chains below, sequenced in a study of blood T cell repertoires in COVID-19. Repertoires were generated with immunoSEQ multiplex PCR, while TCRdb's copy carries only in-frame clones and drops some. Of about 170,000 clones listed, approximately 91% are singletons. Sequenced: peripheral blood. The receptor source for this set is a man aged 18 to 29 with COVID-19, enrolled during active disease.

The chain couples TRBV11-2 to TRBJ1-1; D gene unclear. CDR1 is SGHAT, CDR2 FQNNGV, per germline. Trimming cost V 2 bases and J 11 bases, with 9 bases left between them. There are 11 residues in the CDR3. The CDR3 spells CASSLSGGAFF. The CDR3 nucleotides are TGTGCCAGCAGCTTATCCGGAGGGGCTTTCTTT.

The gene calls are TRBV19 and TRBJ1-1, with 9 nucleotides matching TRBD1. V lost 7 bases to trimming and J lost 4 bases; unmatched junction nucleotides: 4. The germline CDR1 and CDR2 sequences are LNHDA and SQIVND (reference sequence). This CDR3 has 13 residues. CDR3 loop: CASKTGGLTEAFF. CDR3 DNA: TGTGCCAGTAAGACAGGGGGTCTCACTGAAGCTTTCTTT.

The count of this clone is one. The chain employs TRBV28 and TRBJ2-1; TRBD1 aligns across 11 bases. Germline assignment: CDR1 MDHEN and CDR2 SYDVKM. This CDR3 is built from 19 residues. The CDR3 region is CGHCPLSPGTGGSYNEQFF. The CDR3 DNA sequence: TGTGGCCATTGTCCTCTATCCCCCGGGACAGGGGGGTCCTACAATGAGCAGTTCTTC.

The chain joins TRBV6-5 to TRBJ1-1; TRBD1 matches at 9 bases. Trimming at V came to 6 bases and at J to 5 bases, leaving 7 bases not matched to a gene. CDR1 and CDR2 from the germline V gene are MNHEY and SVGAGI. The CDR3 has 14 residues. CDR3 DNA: TGTGCCAGCAGACGCACAGGGGGCGAGACTGAAGCTTTCTTT. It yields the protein CASRRTGGETEAFF.

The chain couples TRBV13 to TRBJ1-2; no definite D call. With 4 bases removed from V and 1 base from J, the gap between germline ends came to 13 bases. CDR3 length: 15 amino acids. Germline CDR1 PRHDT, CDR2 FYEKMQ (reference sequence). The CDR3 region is CASSSREAVNYGYTF. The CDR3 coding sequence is TGTGCCAGCAGCTCGAGGGAGGCAGTTAACTATGGCTACACCTTC.

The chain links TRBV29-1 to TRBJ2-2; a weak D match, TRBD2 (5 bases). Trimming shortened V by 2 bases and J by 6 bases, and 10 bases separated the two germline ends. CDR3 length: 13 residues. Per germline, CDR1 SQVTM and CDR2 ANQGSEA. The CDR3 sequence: CSVEMRVAGELFF. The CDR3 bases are TGCAGCGTTGAAATGAGGGTTGCCGGGGAGCTGTTTTTT.

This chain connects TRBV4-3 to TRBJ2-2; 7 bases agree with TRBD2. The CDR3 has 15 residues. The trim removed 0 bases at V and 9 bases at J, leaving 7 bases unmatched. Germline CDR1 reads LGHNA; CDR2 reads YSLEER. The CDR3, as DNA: TGCGCCAGCAGCCAAGAGTGGGGGGGTTCCCGGGAGCTGTTTTTT. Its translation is CASSQEWGGSRELFF.

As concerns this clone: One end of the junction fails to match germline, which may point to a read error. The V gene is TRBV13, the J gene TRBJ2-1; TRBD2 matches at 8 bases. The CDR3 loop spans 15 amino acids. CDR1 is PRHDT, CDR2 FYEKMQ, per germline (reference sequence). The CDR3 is CASRLGGLGGHEQFF. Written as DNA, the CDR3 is TGTGCCAGCAGGTTAGGGGGACTAGGTGGGCATGAGCAGTTCTTC.

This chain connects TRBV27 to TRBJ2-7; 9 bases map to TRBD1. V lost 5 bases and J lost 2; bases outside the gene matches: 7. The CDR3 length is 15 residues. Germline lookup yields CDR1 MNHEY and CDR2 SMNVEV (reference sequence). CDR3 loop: CASSTRQGGTYEQYF. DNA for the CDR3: TGTGCCAGCAGTACTAGACAGGGGGGAACCTACGAGCAGTACTTC.

For the CDR3, the DNA is TGTGCCAGCAGCTTAAGGCCTAGCGGGGGGTACAATGAGCAGTTCTTC. Residues: CASSLRPSGGYNEQFF. This chain joins TRBV7-2 and TRBJ2-1, with 11 nucleotides matching TRBD2. The CDR3 length is 16 residues. Germline V gene lookup returns CDR1 SGHTA and CDR2 FQGNSA. V lost 2 bases to trimming and J lost 4 bases; unmatched junction nucleotides: 4.

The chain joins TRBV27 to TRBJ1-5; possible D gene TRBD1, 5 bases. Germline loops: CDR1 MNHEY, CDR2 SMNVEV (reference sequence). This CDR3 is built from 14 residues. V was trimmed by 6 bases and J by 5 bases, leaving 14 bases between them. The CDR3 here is CASRTRQKDQPQHF. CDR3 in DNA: TGTGCCAGCAGAACCCGACAGAAGGATCAGCCCCAGCATTTT.

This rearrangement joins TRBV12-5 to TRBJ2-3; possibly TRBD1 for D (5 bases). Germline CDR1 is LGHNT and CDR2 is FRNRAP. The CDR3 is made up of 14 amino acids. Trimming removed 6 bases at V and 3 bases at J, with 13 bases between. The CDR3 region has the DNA TGTGCTAGTGGCAGGGATCAGTTTACAGATACGCAGTATTTT. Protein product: CASGRDQFTDTQYF.

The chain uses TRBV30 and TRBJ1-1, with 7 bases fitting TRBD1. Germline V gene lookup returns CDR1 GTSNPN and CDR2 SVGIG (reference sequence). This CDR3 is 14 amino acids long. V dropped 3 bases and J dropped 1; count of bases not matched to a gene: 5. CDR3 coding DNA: TGTGCCTGGAGGAACAGGGGCCGGAACACTGAAGCTTTCTTT. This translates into CAWRNRGRNTEAFF.

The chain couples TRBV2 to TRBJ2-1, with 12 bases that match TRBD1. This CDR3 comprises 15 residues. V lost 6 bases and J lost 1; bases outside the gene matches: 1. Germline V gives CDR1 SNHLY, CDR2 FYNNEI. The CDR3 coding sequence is TGTGCCAGCAGGGGACAGGGGGCTTCCTACAATGAGCAGTTCTTC. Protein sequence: CASRGQGASYNEQFF.

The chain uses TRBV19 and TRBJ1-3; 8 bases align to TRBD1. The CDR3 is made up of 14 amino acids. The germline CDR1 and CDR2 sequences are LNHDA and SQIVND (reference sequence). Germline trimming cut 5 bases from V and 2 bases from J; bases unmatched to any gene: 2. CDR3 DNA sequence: TGTGCCAGTAGTCCGACAGGGGCTGGAAACACCATATATTTT. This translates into CASSPTGAGNTIYF. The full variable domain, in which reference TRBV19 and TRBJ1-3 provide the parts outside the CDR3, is DGGITQSPKYLFRKEGQNVTLSCEQNLNHDAMYWYRQDPGQGLRLIYYSQIVNDFQKGDIAEGYSVSREKKESFPLTVTSAQKNPTAFYLCASSPTGAGNTIYFGEGSWLTVV.

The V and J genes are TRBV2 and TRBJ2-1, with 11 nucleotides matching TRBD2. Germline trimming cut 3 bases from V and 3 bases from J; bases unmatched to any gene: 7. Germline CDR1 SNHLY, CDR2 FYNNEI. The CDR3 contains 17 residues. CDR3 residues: CASSDLTSGTNYNEQFF. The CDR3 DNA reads TGTGCCAGCAGTGACCTGACTAGCGGGACGAACTACAATGAGCAGTTCTTC.

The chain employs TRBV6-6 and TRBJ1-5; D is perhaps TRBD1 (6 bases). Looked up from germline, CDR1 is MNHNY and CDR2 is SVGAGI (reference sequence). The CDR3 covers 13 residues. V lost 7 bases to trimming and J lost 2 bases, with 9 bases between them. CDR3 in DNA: TGTGCCAGCACCCCAGGGGGCAATCAGCCCCAGCATTTT. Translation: CASTPGGNQPQHF.

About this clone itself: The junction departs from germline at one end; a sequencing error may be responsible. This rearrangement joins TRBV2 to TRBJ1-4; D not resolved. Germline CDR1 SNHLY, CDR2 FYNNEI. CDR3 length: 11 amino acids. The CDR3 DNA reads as TGTGCCAGCAGAGGAGGGCGGAAACTGCTTTTT. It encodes CASRGGRKLLF.

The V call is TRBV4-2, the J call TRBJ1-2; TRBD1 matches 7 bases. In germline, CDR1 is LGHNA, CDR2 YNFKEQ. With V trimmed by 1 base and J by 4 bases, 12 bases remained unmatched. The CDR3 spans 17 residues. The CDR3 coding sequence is TGTGCCAGCAGCCAAGCCAGGGGGTCACGAGTAGGCTATGGCTACACCTTC. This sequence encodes CASSQARGSRVGYGYTF.

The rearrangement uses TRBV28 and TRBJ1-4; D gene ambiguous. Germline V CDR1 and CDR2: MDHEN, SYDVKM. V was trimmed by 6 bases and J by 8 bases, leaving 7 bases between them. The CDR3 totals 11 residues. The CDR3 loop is CASRRGEKLFF. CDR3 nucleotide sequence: TGTGCCAGCAGACGTGGCGAAAAACTGTTTTTT.

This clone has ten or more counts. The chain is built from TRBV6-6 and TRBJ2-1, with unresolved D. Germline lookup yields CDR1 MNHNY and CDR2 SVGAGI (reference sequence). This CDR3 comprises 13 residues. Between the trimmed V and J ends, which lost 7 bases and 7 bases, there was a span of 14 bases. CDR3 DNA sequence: TGTGCCAGCAACGAGGTTTCTTGGAATGAGCAGTTCTTC. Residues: CASNEVSWNEQFF.

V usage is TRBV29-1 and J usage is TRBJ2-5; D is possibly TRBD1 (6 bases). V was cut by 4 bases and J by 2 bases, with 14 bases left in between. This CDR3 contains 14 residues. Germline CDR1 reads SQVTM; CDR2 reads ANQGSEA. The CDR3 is CSVGSGTYQETQYF. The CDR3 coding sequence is TGCAGCGTTGGATCCGGGACATATCAAGAGACCCAGTACTTC. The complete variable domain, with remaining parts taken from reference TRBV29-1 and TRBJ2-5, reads SAVISQKPSRDICQRGTSLTIQCQVDSQVTMMFWYRQQPGQSLTLIATANQGSEATYESGFVIDKFPISRPNLTFSTLTVSNMSPEDSSIYLCSVGSGTYQETQYFGPGTRLLVL.

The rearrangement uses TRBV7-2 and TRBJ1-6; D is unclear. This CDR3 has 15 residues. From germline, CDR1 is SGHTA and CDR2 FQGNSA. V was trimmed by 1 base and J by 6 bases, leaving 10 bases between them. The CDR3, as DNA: TGTGCCAGCAGCTTAGGTGGCAGGTCTAATTCACCCCTCCACTTT. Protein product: CASSLGGRSNSPLHF. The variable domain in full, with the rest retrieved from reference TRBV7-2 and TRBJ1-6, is GAGVSQSPSNKVTEKGKDVELRCDPISGHTALYWYRQSLGQGLEFLIYFQGNSAPDKSGLPSDRFSAERTGGSVSTLTIQRTQQEDSAVYLCASSLGGRSNSPLHFGNGTRLTVT.

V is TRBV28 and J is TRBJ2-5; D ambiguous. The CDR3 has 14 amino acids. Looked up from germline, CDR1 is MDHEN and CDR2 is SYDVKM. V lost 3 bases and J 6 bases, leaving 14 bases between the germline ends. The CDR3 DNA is TGTGCCAGCAGTTTCCTCGAGGCCGAGCAGACCCAGTACTTC. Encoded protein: CASSFLEAEQTQYF.